What follows is one TCR beta chain and its context. In the original workflow: Estimated nucleated cell counts came from reference gene primer amplification. Profiled with immunoSEQ multiplex PCR; TCRdb holds only in-frame clones, not every one. V, J and clone size were drawn from that table, and D and trimming were deduced from the DNA. The sample yields tens of thousands of clones, approximately 85% seen once. Germline V CDR1 and CDR2: LGHDT, YNNKEL (reference sequence). The CDR3 runs to 16 residues. The V and J ends lost 8 bases and 4 bases, in that order; junction bases with no gene match: 12. The entry originates in a study of blood T cell repertoires in COVID-19. Overall study context: The study drew acute and convalescent COVID-19 samples from the United States, Italy and Spain. T cells, B-cell-depleted T cells, or PBMCs supplied cDNA or gDNA.

Specimen: peripheral blood. This receptor was obtained from a human donor in a cohort sampled during active COVID-19. The genes are TRBV3-1 (or the pseudogene TRBV3-2) and TRBJ2-1; 9 nucleotides line up with TRBD2. CDR3 sequence (DNA): TGTGCCAGCGCCCAAAGTGAGCTAGCGGGATACAATGAGCAGTTCTTC. Translating gives CASAQSELAGYNEQFF.